The 3 T cell receptor beta chains given below trace back to one sample, sequenced in a study of blood T cell repertoires in COVID-19. Here immunoSEQ multiplex PCR was the method, and the copy in TCRdb shows in-frame clones only, minus some. The sample records some 390,000 clones, about 89% being singletons. The sample consisted of peripheral blood. The receptors stem from a woman in her thirties or forties with COVID-19, enrolled during active disease.

The chain uses TRBV4-3 and TRBJ1-2; D may be TRBD1 (5 bases). This CDR3 spans 16 amino acids. CDR1 is LGHNA and CDR2 is YSLEER in the germline V gene. Trimming took off 0 bases at V and 4 bases at J, with 15 bases between the two ends. CDR3 coding DNA: TGCGCCAGCAGCCAAGATCGGGCATCCGGGGGCTATGGCTACACCTTC. It specifies CASSQDRASGGYGYTF.

This sequence joins TRBV6-2 or TRBV6-3 and TRBJ1-5, with D maybe TRBD1 (6 bases). Germline loops: CDR1 MNHEY, CDR2 SVGEGT. This CDR3 contains 15 residues. Between the trimmed V and J ends, which lost 3 bases and 4 bases, there was a span of 13 bases. CDR3 loop: CASSYLGAENQPQHF. CDR3 coding DNA: TGTGCCAGCAGTTATCTGGGGGCCGAAAATCAGCCCCAGCATTTT.

This clone was counted only a few times. The chain carries TRBV19 and TRBJ1-5; possible D gene TRBD1, 5 bases. This CDR3 contains 18 residues. Germline assignment: CDR1 LNHDA and CDR2 SQIVND (reference sequence). With 5 bases removed from V and 1 base from J, the gap between germline ends came to 21 bases. Here the CDR3 reads CASSFTVPGIGSNQPQHF. DNA for the CDR3: TGTGCCAGTAGTTTCACAGTTCCAGGGATTGGGAGCAATCAGCCCCAGCATTTT.